These 3 T cell receptor beta chains were all obtained from the same sample, sequenced in a study of T-cell reconstitution after alpha-beta-depleted transplantation in children. Construction of the TCRbeta library involved unique molecular identifiers. MiXCR, applied by TCRdb to the PCR reads, yields one record per CDR3 protein. The sample shows approximately 400,000 distinct CDR3 sequences, approximately 11% of them seen only once. Sequenced here: PBMCs from the stem cell graft donor, sampled from the stem cell graft. Receptor source: a human donor who donated a stem cell graft to a child with acute myeloid leukemia.

V usage is TRBV7-8 and J usage is TRBJ2-1; D may be TRBD1 (6 bases). V lost 4 bases and J 5 bases, leaving 15 bases between the germline ends. CDR3 length equals 15 residues. Germline V lookup: CDR1 SGHVS, CDR2 FQNEAQ. CDR3 residues: CASSSRDTPNNEQFF. The CDR3 DNA reads as TGTGCCAGCAGCTCCCGGGACACCCCCAACAATGAGCAGTTCTTC.

The genes are TRBV27 and TRBJ1-2; TRBD1 is a possible D gene (6 bases). The V end was cut by 1 base, the J end by 6 bases, with 9 bases between. The CDR3 consists of 13 residues. The germline V gene encodes CDR1 MNHEY and CDR2 SMNVEV (reference sequence). The CDR3 here is CASSLFSGDGYTF. CDR3 sequence (DNA): TGTGCCAGCAGTTTATTTTCAGGGGATGGCTACACCTTC.

The genes are TRBV5-6 and TRBJ2-3; 10 bases line up with TRBD2. This CDR3 region has 16 residues. The V segment lost 4 bases and the J segment 4 bases; nucleotides outside the gene matches: 9. In germline, CDR1 is SGHDT, CDR2 YYEEEE. In DNA form, the CDR3 reads TGTGCCAGCAGCGCCGTACCTAGCGGGAGAGCAGATACGCAGTATTTT. Translating gives CASSAVPSGRADTQYF.